This entry lists 6 T cell receptor beta chains sequenced from one sample in a study of T-cell memory formation after mild COVID-19. TCRdb re-derived calls from the 5' RACE reads in MiXCR, one entry per CDR3 protein. Of approximately 60,000 distinct CDR3 sequences in the sample, around 9.5% were seen once. Source material: PBMCs or a T cell subset sorted from them (not recorded which). These receptors were taken from a man younger than 30 who had mild COVID-19 (a few samples of this study predate the infection). Cell type and time point are not known.

This clonotype was observed a handful of times. The V and J genes are TRBV5-1 and TRBJ1-2; the D is unclear. Germline V gene data show CDR1 as SGHRS and CDR2 as YFSETQ. This CDR3 region has 15 residues. V was clipped by 0 bases and J by 2 bases, with 11 bases between them. In DNA form, the CDR3 reads TGCGCCAGCAGCTTGGCTGTTGGCTCGAACTATGGCTACACCTTC. Translating it yields CASSLAVGSNYGYTF. The variable domain in full, completed from reference TRBV5-1 and TRBJ1-2, reads KAGVTQTPRYLIKTRGQQVTLSCSPISGHRSVSWYQQTPGQGLQFLFEYFSETQRNKGNFPGRFSGRQFSNSRSEMNVSTLELGDSALYLCASSLAVGSNYGYTFGSGTRLTVV.

At least ten counts were recorded for this clonotype. The CDR3 region is CASSLGAGQLYEQYF. CDR3 coding DNA: TGTGCCAGCAGTTTAGGGGCTGGACAGCTATACGAGCAGTACTTC. The V gene is TRBV12-3 or TRBV12-4, the J gene TRBJ2-7; possibly TRBD1 for D (6 bases). The CDR3 runs 15 residues. With 1 base removed from V and 4 bases from J, the gap between germline ends came to 14 bases.

This clonotype showed up many times. The chain couples TRBV7-9 to TRBJ2-2; D unclear. This CDR3 is built from 15 residues. Germline V gene lookup returns CDR1 SEHNR and CDR2 FQNEAQ (reference sequence). V lost 3 bases and J lost 6, with 14 bases in between. CDR3 in DNA: TGTGCCAGCAGCTTTGGAGCTTCACTCGCCGGGGAGCTGTTTTTT. Translating gives CASSFGASLAGELFF.

There are many counts of this clonotype. The V gene is TRBV20-1, the J gene TRBJ2-7; 7 positions match TRBD1. Looked up from germline, CDR1 is DFQATT and CDR2 is SNEGSKA (reference sequence). The CDR3 runs 14 residues. After removal of 6 bases from V and 1 base from J, the junction contained 9 bases not matched to a gene. The CDR3 DNA reads as TGCAGTGCGCACCGGGACAGATCGTCCTACGAGCAGTACTTC. It specifies CSAHRDRSSYEQYF.

The chain is built from TRBV3-1 and TRBJ1-2, with D uncertain. Trimming pared 1 base from V and 7 bases from J, leaving 7 bases between. The CDR3 runs to 12 residues. Germline loops: CDR1 LGHDT, CDR2 YNNKEL (reference sequence). The CDR3 sequence: CASSQGSSGYTF. CDR3 DNA: TGTGCCAGCAGCCAAGGTAGTTCTGGCTACACCTTC.

The CDR3 here is CASTPGGTLAKNIQYF. CDR3 in DNA: TGTGCCAGCACCCCTGGGGGCACCCTAGCCAAAAACATTCAGTACTTC. The rearrangement uses TRBV21-1 and TRBJ2-4; the table assigns TRBD1, which was not confirmed against the DNA. TRBV21-1 is flagged as a pseudogene. The CDR3 has 16 amino acids.